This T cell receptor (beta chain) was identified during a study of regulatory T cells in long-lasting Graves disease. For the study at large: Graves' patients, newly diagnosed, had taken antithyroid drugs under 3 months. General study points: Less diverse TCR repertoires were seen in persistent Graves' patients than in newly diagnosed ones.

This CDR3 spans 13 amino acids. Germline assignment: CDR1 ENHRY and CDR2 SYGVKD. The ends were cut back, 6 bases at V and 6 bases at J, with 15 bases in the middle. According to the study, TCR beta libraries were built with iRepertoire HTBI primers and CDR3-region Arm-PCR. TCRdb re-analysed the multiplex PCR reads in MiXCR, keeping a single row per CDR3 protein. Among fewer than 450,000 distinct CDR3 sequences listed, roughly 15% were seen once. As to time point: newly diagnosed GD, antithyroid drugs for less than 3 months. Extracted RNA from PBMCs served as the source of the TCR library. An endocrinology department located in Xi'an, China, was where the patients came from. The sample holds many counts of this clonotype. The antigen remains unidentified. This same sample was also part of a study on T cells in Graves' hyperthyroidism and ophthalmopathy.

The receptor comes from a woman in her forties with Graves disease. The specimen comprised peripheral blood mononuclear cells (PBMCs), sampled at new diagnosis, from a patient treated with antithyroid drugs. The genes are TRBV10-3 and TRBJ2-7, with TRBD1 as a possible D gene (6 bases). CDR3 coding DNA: TGTGCCATCAGGGGGGCAGGGACCGCCGAGCAGTACTTC. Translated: CAIRGAGTAEQYF.